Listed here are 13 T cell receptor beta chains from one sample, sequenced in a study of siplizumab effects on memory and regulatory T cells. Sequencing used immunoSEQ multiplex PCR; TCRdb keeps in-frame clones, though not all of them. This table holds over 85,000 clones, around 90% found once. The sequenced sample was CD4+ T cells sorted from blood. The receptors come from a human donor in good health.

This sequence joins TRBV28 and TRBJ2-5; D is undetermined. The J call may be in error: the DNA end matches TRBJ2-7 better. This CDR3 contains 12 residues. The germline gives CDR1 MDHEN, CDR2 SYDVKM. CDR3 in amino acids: CASRYNNYEQYF. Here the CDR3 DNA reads TGTGCCAGCAGGTATAATAACTACGAGCAGTACTTC.

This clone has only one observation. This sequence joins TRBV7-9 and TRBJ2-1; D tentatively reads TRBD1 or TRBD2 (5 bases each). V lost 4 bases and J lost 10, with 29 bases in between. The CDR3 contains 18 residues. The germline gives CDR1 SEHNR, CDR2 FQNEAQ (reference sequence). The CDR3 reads CASSSDLLGDPLWGEQFF. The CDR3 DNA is TGTGCCAGCAGCTCTGACCTCTTGGGGGACCCTCTTTGGGGGGAGCAGTTCTTC.

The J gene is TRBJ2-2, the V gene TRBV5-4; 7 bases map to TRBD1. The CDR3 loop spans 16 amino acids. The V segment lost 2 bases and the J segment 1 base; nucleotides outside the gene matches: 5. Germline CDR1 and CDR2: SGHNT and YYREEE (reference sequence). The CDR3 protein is CASSLGRQGNTGELFF. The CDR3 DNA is TGTGCCAGCAGCTTAGGACGACAGGGGAACACCGGGGAGCTGTTTTTT.

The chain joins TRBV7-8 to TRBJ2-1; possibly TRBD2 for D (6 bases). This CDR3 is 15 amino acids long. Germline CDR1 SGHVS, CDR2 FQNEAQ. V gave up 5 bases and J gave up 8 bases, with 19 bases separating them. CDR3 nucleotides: TGTGCCAGCAGCAACTCTAGCGTTTTAAGGTATGAGCAGTTCTTC. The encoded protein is CASSNSSVLRYEQFF.

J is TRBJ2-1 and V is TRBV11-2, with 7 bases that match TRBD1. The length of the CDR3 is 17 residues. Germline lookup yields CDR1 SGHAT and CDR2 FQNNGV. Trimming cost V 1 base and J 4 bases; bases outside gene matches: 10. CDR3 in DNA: TGTGCCAGCAGCTTAGGCCGTGGACAGGAAGTATACAATGAGCAGTTCTTC. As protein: CASSLGRGQEVYNEQFF. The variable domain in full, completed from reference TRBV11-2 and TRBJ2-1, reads EAGVAQSPRYKIIEKRQSVAFWCNPISGHATLYWYQQILGQGPKLLIQFQNNGVVDDSQLPKDRFSAERLKGVDSTLKIQPAKLEDSAVYLCASSLGRGQEVYNEQFFGPGTRLTVL.

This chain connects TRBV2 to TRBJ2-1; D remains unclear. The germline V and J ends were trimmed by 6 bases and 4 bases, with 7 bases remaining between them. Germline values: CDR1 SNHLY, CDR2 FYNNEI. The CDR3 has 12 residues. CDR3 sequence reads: CASSPTYNEQFF. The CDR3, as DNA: TGTGCCAGCAGCCCTACTTACAATGAGCAGTTCTTC.

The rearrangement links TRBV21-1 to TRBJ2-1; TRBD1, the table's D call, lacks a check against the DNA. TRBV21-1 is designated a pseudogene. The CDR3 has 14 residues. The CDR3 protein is CASSKAGHIDEQFF. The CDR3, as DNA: TGTGCCAGCAGCAAAGCGGGACATATCGATGAGCAGTTCTTC.

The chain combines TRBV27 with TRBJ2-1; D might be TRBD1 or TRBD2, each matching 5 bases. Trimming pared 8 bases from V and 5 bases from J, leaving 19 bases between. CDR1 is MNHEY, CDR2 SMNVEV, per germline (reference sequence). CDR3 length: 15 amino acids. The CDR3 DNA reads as TGTGCCAGCGCGCCCGGGACCCAGAACAACAATGAGCAGTTCTTC. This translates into CASAPGTQNNNEQFF.

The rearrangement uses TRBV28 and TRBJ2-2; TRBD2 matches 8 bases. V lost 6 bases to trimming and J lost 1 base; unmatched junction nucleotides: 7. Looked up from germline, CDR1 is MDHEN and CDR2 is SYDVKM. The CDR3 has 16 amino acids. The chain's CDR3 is CASRPGGRENTGELFF. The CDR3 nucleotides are TGTGCCAGCAGACCGGGGGGGAGGGAGAACACCGGGGAGCTGTTTTTT.

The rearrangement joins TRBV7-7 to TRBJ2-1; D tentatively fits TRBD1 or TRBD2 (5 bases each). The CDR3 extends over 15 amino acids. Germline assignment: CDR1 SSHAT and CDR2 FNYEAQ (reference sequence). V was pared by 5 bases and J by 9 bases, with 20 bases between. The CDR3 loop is CASSPTRGDKGEQFF. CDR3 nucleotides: TGTGCCAGCAGCCCAACGAGAGGGGATAAGGGTGAGCAGTTCTTC.

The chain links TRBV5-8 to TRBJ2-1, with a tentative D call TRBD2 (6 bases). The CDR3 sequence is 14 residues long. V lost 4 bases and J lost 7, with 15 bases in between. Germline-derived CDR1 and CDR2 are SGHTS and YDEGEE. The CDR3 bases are TGTGCCAGCAGCGGGGACTCCCTTCGGAATGAGCAGTTCTTC. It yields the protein CASSGDSLRNEQFF. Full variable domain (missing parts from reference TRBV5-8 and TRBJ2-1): EAGVTQSPTHLIKTRGQQATLRCSPISGHTSVYWYQQALGLGLQFLLWYDEGEERNRGNFPPRFSGRQFPNYSSELNVNALELEDSALYLCASSGDSLRNEQFFGPGTRLTVL.

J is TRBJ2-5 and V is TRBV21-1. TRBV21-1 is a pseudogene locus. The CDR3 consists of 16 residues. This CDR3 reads CASSKDWASAGETQYF. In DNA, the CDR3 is TGTGCCAGCAGCAAAGACTGGGCCTCGGCCGGGGAGACCCAGTACTTC.

CDR3 DNA: TGCGCCAGCAGCCAAGTCCCTTCGCTAGCGGGAGGTTTGGAGACCCAGTACTTC. This gives the protein CASSQVPSLAGGLETQYF. V usage is TRBV4-1 and J usage is TRBJ2-5; TRBD2 agrees at 11 bases. Per the germline V gene, CDR1 is MGHRA and CDR2 is YSYEKL. The V and J ends lost 1 base and 5 bases, in that order; junction bases with no gene match: 12. The CDR3 is 18 residues long.